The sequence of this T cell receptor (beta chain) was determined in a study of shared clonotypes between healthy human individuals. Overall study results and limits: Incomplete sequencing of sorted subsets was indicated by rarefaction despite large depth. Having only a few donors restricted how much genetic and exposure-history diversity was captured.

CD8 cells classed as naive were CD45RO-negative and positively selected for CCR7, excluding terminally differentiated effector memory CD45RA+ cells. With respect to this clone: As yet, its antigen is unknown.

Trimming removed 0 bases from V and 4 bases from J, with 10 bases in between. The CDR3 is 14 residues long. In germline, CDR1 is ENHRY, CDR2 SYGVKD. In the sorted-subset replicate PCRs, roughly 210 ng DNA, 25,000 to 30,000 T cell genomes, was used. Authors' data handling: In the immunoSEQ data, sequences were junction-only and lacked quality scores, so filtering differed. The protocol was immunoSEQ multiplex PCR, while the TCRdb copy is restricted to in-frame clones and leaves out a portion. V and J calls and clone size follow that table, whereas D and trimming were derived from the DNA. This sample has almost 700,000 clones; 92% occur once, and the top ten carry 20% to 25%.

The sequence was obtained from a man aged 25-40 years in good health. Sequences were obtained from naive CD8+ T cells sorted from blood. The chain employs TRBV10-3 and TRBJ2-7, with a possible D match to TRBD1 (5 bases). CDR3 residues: CAISESQGMYEQYF. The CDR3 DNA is TGTGCCATCAGTGAGTCGCAGGGAATGTACGAGCAGTACTTC.